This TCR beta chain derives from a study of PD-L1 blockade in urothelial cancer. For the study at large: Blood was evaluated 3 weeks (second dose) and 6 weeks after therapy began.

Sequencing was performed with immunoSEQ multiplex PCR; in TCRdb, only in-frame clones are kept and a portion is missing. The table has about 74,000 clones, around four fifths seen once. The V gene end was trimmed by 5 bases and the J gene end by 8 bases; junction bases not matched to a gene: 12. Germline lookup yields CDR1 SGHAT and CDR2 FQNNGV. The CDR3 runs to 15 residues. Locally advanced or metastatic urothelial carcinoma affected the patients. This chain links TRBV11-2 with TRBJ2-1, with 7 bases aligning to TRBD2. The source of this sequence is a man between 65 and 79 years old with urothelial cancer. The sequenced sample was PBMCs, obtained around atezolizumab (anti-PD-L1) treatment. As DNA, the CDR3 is TGTGCCAGCAGCCATTTCCGCGGGAGTACGGATGAGCAGTTCTTC. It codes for CASSHFRGSTDEQFF.